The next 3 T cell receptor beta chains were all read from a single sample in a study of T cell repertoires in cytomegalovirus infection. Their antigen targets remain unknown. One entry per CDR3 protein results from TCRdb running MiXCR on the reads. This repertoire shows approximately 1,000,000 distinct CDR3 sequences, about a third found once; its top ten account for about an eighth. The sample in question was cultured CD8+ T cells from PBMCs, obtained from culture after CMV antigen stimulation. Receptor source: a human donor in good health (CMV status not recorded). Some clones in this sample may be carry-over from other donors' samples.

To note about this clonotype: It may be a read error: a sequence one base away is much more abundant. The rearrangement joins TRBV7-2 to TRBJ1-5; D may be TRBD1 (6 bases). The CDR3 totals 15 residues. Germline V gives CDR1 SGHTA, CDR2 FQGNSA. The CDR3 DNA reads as TGTGTCAGCAGCTCTCATCACAGGGCTAATCAGCCCCAGCATTTT. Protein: CVSSSHHRANQPQHF.

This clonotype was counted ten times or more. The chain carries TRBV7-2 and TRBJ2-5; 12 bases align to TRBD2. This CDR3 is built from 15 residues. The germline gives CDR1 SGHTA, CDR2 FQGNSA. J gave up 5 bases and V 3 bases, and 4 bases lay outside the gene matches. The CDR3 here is CASSLRTSGEETQYF. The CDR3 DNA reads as TGTGCCAGCAGCTTGAGGACTAGCGGGGAGGAGACCCAGTACTTC.

The CDR3, as DNA: TGTGCCAGTAGTATGCAGGGCCGACACTACGAGCAGTACTTC. This sequence encodes CASSMQGRHYEQYF. This chain joins TRBV19 and TRBJ2-7; tentatively, D is TRBD1 (5 bases). The CDR3 runs 14 residues. Germline lookup yields CDR1 LNHDA and CDR2 SQIVND (reference sequence). Trimming took off 3 bases at V and 3 bases at J, with 12 bases between the two ends.